Listed below are T cell receptor beta chains from one sample, sequenced in a study of spatial heterogeneity in lung cancer. TCRdb redid the calling of the 5' RACE reads with MiXCR, one entry per CDR3 protein. The sample lists about 24,000 distinct CDR3 sequences, approximately 3% seen once, with 29% in the top ten. Material: PBMCs, obtained at surgery. Every receptor here comes from a female donor with early-stage non-small cell lung cancer. Each CDR3 is given with its conserved first and last residue. A D gene is named only where the DNA matches it firmly. Only part of the rows carry a size: once, few, many, or a class if the clone is expanded.

D gene	clone size	V gene	CDR3 protein
TRBD1	many	TRBV27	CASNRQGPNTEAFF
NA	many	TRBV10-3	CAISDGRGGHQPQHF
NA	many	TRBV20-1	CSARDQGQPQHF
NA	many	TRBV4-2	CASSQGNDEQFF
NA	NA	TRBV5-8	CASSLPWVVSSYEQYF
NA	many	TRBV14	CASSRTAAYGQFF
NA	many	TRBV28	CASSQGWSSLEAFF
TRBD1	many	TRBV20-1	CSASTGDQPQHF
TRBD2	NA	TRBV19	CASSNRGGLSYEQYF
NA	many	TRBV20-1	CSASAPSGYTEAFF
NA	many	TRBV2	CASSEGRAGANVLTF
TRBD2	many	TRBV12-3/TRBV12-4	CASSWTSGSRGTGELFF
NA	many	TRBV7-2	CASSPGPTGANEKLFF
NA	many	TRBV20-1	CSARVIGGNTGELFF
NA	large	TRBV2	CASWDRYEQFF
NA	many	TRBV7-2	CASSPGGSDTQYF
TRBD1	NA	TRBV12-3/TRBV12-4	CASSNDRVSQFF
NA	NA	TRBV6-5	CASSIQRGGNTIYF
NA	few	TRBV4-1	CASSQGGLADYYYNEQFF
TRBD2	many	TRBV3-1	CATGRGLAGFYEQYF
NA	medium-sized	TRBV5-1	CASSLGGGSQDEQYF
TRBD2	medium-sized	TRBV4-1	CASSQEYREGYEQYF
NA	medium-sized	TRBV18	CASSPRPGETQYF
TRBD1	many	TRBV28	CASSFTPIWTGWETQYF
TRBD1	many	TRBV10-3	CAISHQGAATEAFF
NA	many	TRBV7-6	CASSLDPGDEQYF
NA	many	TRBV4-1	CASSQDIHQPQHF
NA	many	TRBV29-1	CSVDRGNTGELFF
TRBD1	medium-sized	TRBV20-1	CSALRGGQPQHF
NA	many	TRBV5-1	CASSLPPLANEQFF
TRBD2	many	TRBV12-3/TRBV12-4	CASSLGLAGEVGDTQYF
NA	many	TRBV4-1	CASSQVGRGQETQYF
NA	many	TRBV21-1	CASSKLQGPSYEQYF
NA	many	TRBV20-1	CSARGGRGSREQYF
TRBD1	many	TRBV7-2	CASRRDRDRGQVKSYEQYF
NA	medium-sized	TRBV24-1	CATSDSTGSITDTQYF
NA	NA	TRBV18	CASSPPARVGTEAFF
NA	many	TRBV12-3/TRBV12-4	CASSPGTAIYEQYF
TRBD2	many	TRBV20-1	CSARATSGVGEQYF
TRBD2	many	TRBV7-6	CANSSAGGPYEQYF
NA	many	TRBV4-1	CASSQDKQSSYNEQFF
TRBD1	many	TRBV6-6	CASSLTGGNQPQHF
NA	few	TRBV28	CASIPVTMRPDTQYF
TRBD2	many	TRBV19	CASSNTGTSNEQFF
TRBD2	many	TRBV24-1	CATSDRGLAGANGELFF
NA	many	TRBV15	CATSMPGRDNSPLHF
NA	many	TRBV20-1	CSALRQLAKNIQYF